This TCR beta chain was recorded in a study of spatial heterogeneity in lung cancer. Study-wide background: Alpha-chain sequences were detected in numbers that were consistently lower than beta-chain sequences. As counted in raw reads, each unique TCR and UMI combination appeared more than ten times on average.

The trim removed 3 bases at V and 3 bases at J, leaving 5 bases unmatched. The CDR3 length is 14 residues. Germline V CDR1 and CDR2: DFQATT, SNEGSKA (reference sequence). The sample's time point: sample taken at primary tumor resection. Extraction of whole RNA from tumor, nontumor lung or frozen PBMC preceded unsorted sequencing. Samples came from some 71 TRACERx patients with untreated early-stage lung cancer. This clonotype was observed many times. Carried by each TCR cDNA molecule was a unique molecular identifier. Via MiXCR, TCRdb re-called the 5' RACE reads, giving one row per CDR3 protein. The table includes 15,000 to 20,000 distinct CDR3 sequences, around 19% detected once.

Sample: PBMCs, taken at surgery. The origin of this receptor is a male donor with early-stage non-small cell lung cancer. The gene calls are TRBV20-1 and TRBJ2-3, with TRBD2 identical over 8 bases. As DNA, the CDR3 is TGCAGTGCTAGCGGGGGGGGAAGTACAGATACGCAGTATTTT. It codes for CSASGGGSTDTQYF.